These 27 T cell receptor beta chains share one sample of origin, sequenced in a study of HIV-infected patients and healthy controls. No cell fractionation was done, so the repertoire covers all unsorted peripheral blood T cells. Alpha and beta constant-region primers primed reverse transcription of around 500 ng RNA. Each of the alpha and beta chains got its own library through chain-specific third strand synthesis with indices. TCRdb recomputed calls from the 5' RACE reads with MiXCR, one row per CDR3 protein. The sample shows about 24,000 distinct CDR3 sequences, about 8.7% of them seen only once. Specimen: blood. The source of these receptors is an adult in good health.

This clonotype was observed many times. The chain has TRBV5-4 and TRBJ1-2; 8 bases line up with TRBD1. This CDR3 is 13 amino acids long. The germline gives CDR1 SGHNT, CDR2 YYREEE (reference sequence). With V trimmed by 4 bases and J by 4 bases, 3 bases remained unmatched. CDR3 sequence: CASSPDRGYGYTF. CDR3 DNA sequence: TGTGCCAGCAGCCCCGACAGGGGCTATGGCTACACCTTC.

This clonotype has at least ten counts. This chain joins TRBV29-1 and TRBJ1-1; D gene uncertain. The CDR3 has 11 residues. CDR1 is SQVTM, CDR2 ANQGSEA, per germline. Trimming pared 0 bases from V and 12 bases from J, leaving 11 bases between. Here the CDR3 reads CSVEDAWATFF. As DNA, the CDR3 is TGCAGCGTTGAAGATGCCTGGGCAACTTTCTTT.

The chain uses TRBV12-3 or TRBV12-4 and TRBJ2-3, with 7 bases identical to TRBD2. The CDR3 has 15 residues. Losses at the gene ends were 3 bases for V and 3 bases for J; bases not matched to a gene: 6. The CDR3 DNA reads TGTGCCAGCAGTTTGTGGGGGGGGACTACAGATACGCAGTATTTT. Its translation: CASSLWGGTTDTQYF.

This clonotype was recorded many times. J is TRBJ1-5 and V is TRBV5-4; 9 bases map to TRBD1. The CDR3 runs 15 residues. CDR1 SGHNT and CDR2 YYREEE come from the germline V gene (reference sequence). V shed 4 bases, J shed 5 bases, and the junction held 7 bases outside the gene matches. DNA of the CDR3: TGTGCCAGCAGCGTTGGGACAGGGAGGGATCAGCCCCAGCATTTT. Translated, it gives CASSVGTGRDQPQHF.

This clonotype came up many times. The rearrangement links TRBV7-9 to TRBJ1-5; no firm D call. The germline V gene encodes CDR1 SEHNR and CDR2 FQNEAQ (reference sequence). The CDR3 runs to 13 residues. V was trimmed by 3 bases and J by 3 bases, leaving 6 bases between them. The CDR3 coding sequence is TGTGCCAGCAGCTTGTCGTACAATCAGCCCCAGCATTTT. Encoded protein: CASSLSYNQPQHF.

This clonotype was seen repeatedly, ten times or more. V and J are TRBV6-6 and TRBJ1-1; D is perhaps TRBD1 (5 bases). From germline, CDR1 is MNHNY and CDR2 SVGAGI (reference sequence). V was trimmed by 7 bases and J by 3 bases, leaving 12 bases between them. CDR3 length: 13 residues. CDR3 coding DNA: TGTGCCAGCATACGGGGGGGGTACACTGAAGCTTTCTTT. This sequence encodes CASIRGGYTEAFF.

This clonotype has a handful of counts. The chain employs TRBV7-9 and TRBJ1-2; D unclear. This CDR3 contains 16 residues. The V gene's germline CDR1 is SEHNR and CDR2 FQNEAQ (reference sequence). Deletions cut 5 bases from V and 0 bases from J, with 16 bases between. CDR3 residues: CASSTLTQSPNYGYTF. The CDR3 bases are TGTGCCAGCAGCACCCTTACACAGTCCCCTAACTATGGCTACACCTTC.

The table lists this clonotype with many counts. This chain links TRBV6-2 or TRBV6-3 with TRBJ1-5; D is perhaps TRBD1 (5 bases). Deletions cut 6 bases from V and 6 bases from J, with 9 bases between. CDR1 and CDR2 from the germline V gene are MNHEY and SVGEGT. The CDR3 contains 12 residues. This chain's CDR3 is CASRIGAQPQHF. As DNA, the CDR3 is TGTGCCAGCAGGATAGGGGCTCAGCCCCAGCATTTT.

The chain recombines TRBV2 with TRBJ2-3; 9 nucleotides align to TRBD1. The V and J ends lost 6 bases and 5 bases, in that order; junction bases with no gene match: 15. CDR1 is SNHLY, CDR2 FYNNEI, per germline. The CDR3 has 17 residues. CDR3 nucleotide sequence: TGTGCCAGCAGCGGCCATGACAGGGGGAGTCGAATAGATACGCAGTATTTT. Residues: CASSGHDRGSRIDTQYF. The complete variable domain, with remaining parts taken from reference TRBV2 and TRBJ2-3, reads EPEVTQTPSHQVTQMGQEVILRCVPISNHLYFYWYRQILGQKVEFLVSFYNNEISEKSEIFDDQFSVERPDGSNFTLKIRSTKLEDSAMYFCASSGHDRGSRIDTQYFGPGTRLTVL.

The sample holds many counts of this clonotype. This sequence joins TRBV11-2 and TRBJ1-4, with D unclear. V was cut by 5 bases and J by 9 bases, with 13 bases left in between. Germline V gene lookup returns CDR1 SGHAT and CDR2 FQNNGV. The CDR3 spans 13 residues. CDR3 sequence reads: CASSPDPTKKLFF. CDR3 DNA sequence: TGTGCCAGCAGCCCCGATCCCACCAAAAAACTGTTTTTT.

V and J are TRBV6-1 and TRBJ2-3; 7 bases fit TRBD1. Germline CDR1 is MNHNS and CDR2 is SASEGT. The CDR3 runs to 16 residues. The trim removed 6 bases at V and 2 bases at J, leaving 11 bases unmatched. CDR3 loop: CASRLSTGVHTDTQYF. In DNA, the CDR3 is TGTGCCAGCAGATTATCCACAGGGGTCCACACAGATACGCAGTATTTT.

This clonotype came up many times. CDR3 nucleotides: TGTGCCAGCAGTCACACCGGGGCTAGCGGGGGTGATACGCAGTATTTT. Translating gives CASSHTGASGGDTQYF. V usage is TRBV7-2 and J usage is TRBJ2-3; 10 bases are a match to TRBD2. In germline, CDR1 is SGHTA, CDR2 FQGNSA. With V trimmed by 6 bases and J by 6 bases, 12 bases remained unmatched. The CDR3 runs to 16 residues.

As regards this clonotype: This clone may be a read error of a much larger clone one base away. This sequence joins TRBV19 and TRBJ1-2; 7 bases line up with TRBD1. Germline CDR1 and CDR2: LNHDA and SQIVND (reference sequence). This CDR3 has 15 residues. CDR3 in DNA: TGTGCCAGTAGTCTCCACTCAGACAGGGAAAATGGCTACAACTTC. Translation: CASSLHSDRENGYNF.

This clonotype was observed many times. The chain employs TRBV20-1 and TRBJ1-3; D not resolved. The ends were cut back, 2 bases at V and 2 bases at J, with 10 bases in the middle. The CDR3 is made up of 14 amino acids. Germline V gives CDR1 DFQATT, CDR2 SNEGSKA (reference sequence). CDR3 sequence (DNA): TGCAGTGCTAGAATTGGCGGTCCTGGAAACACCATATATTTT. Its protein product is CSARIGGPGNTIYF.

The sample holds many counts of this clonotype. The rearrangement links TRBV20-1 to TRBJ2-7; D is possibly TRBD1 or TRBD2 (6 bases each). Germline CDR1 DFQATT, CDR2 SNEGSKA (reference sequence). This CDR3 has 14 amino acids. Between the trimmed V and J ends, which lost 5 bases and 3 bases, there was a span of 17 bases. The CDR3 nucleotides read TGCAGTGCTGGCGTGTGGGGGGCAGACTACGAGCAGTACTTC. Its translation: CSAGVWGADYEQYF.

The CDR3 loop reads CASSEAEGGHQPQHF. CDR3 nucleotides: TGTGCCAGCAGTGAGGCGGAGGGGGGGCATCAGCCCCAGCATTTT. The J gene is TRBJ1-5, the V gene TRBV2; TRBD1 is a possible D gene (6 bases). Germline V gene sequence: CDR1 SNHLY, CDR2 FYNNEI. The CDR3 totals 15 residues. The V gene lost 3 bases and the J gene lost 5 bases, with 14 bases spanning the gap.

This clonotype has at least ten counts. The chain links TRBV24-1 to TRBJ2-3; tentatively, D is TRBD1 or TRBD2 (6 bases each). Germline V gene sequence: CDR1 KGHDR, CDR2 SFDVKD. This CDR3 region has 18 residues. V was trimmed by 3 bases and J by 2 bases, leaving 20 bases between them. The CDR3 DNA reads as TGTGCCACCAGTGATACGGGGGCTCAGGGGTTTTACACAGATACGCAGTATTTT. It specifies CATSDTGAQGFYTDTQYF.

V is TRBV12-3 or TRBV12-4 and J is TRBJ1-5; D is possibly TRBD1 (6 bases). Trimming stripped 2 bases from V and 10 bases from J, with 18 bases between. The CDR3 length is 15 residues. For the CDR3, the DNA is TGTGCCAGCAGTTTACCTACGACAGGACCTCTCCCCCAGCATTTT. Encoded protein: CASSLPTTGPLPQHF.

The table lists this clonotype with a few counts. V gene TRBV30 combines with J gene TRBJ2-7; D gene unclear. Trimming shortened V by 1 base and J by 2 bases, and 3 bases separated the two germline ends. Germline V gives CDR1 GTSNPN, CDR2 SVGIG (reference sequence). The CDR3 runs 11 residues. The CDR3 reads CAWSATYEQYF. The CDR3 bases are TGTGCCTGGAGTGCCACCTACGAGCAGTACTTC.

At least ten counts were recorded for this clonotype. The chain has TRBV5-1 and TRBJ2-5; D not resolved. The CDR3 runs to 14 residues. CDR1 and CDR2 (germline): SGHRS, YFSETQ. The V gene lost 2 bases and the J gene lost 5 bases, with 13 bases spanning the gap. The CDR3 coding sequence is TGCGCCAGCAGCTTCCCCGGCCGGTCGGAGACCCAGTACTTC. This translates into CASSFPGRSETQYF.

This clonotype turned up a few times. V and J are TRBV20-1 and TRBJ1-6; D perhaps matches TRBD1 (5 bases). Deletions cut 5 bases from V and 4 bases from J, with 12 bases between. Germline CDR1 is DFQATT and CDR2 is SNEGSKA (reference sequence). The CDR3 sequence is 14 residues long. This chain's CDR3 is CSASAGTYNSPLHF. The DNA for the CDR3 is TGCAGTGCTTCGGCGGGGACGTATAATTCACCCCTCCACTTT.

This clonotype was observed many times. This chain uses TRBV3-1 with TRBJ2-3, with 9 bases aligning to TRBD2. CDR1 and CDR2 (germline): LGHDT, YNNKEL (reference sequence). V was pared by 0 bases and J by 6 bases, with 13 bases of the junction left unmatched. The CDR3 extends over 18 amino acids. The CDR3 sequence: CASSQEVVSGGRQDTQYF. The CDR3 DNA reads as TGTGCCAGCAGCCAAGAGGTGGTTAGCGGGGGCCGTCAGGATACGCAGTATTTT.

This clonotype was observed many times. V and J are TRBV4-3 and TRBJ1-2, with TRBD1 matching over 9 bases. This CDR3 is 19 amino acids long. Germline values: CDR1 LGHNA, CDR2 YSLEER. V lost 0 bases and J lost 0; bases outside the gene matches: 11. The CDR3 here is CASSQEGAGQGLANYGYTF. CDR3 DNA sequence: TGCGCCAGCAGCCAAGAGGGGGCGGGACAGGGACTAGCTAACTATGGCTACACCTTC.

There are a few counts of this clonotype. The chain has TRBV6-5 and TRBJ2-7; D possibly matches TRBD1 or TRBD2 (5 bases each). Germline loops: CDR1 MNHEY, CDR2 SVGAGI. This CDR3 is built from 13 residues. Trimming shortened V by 5 bases and J by 6 bases, and 14 bases separated the two germline ends. Here the CDR3 DNA reads TGTGCCAGCAGTCCAATCTGGGGGAGCGAGCAGTACTTC. This encodes CASSPIWGSEQYF.

The sample holds many counts of this clonotype. This CDR3 is CAVSGGKMNTEAFF. The CDR3 nucleotides read TGTGCCGTGAGTGGTGGGAAAATGAACACTGAAGCTTTCTTT. The chain links TRBV10-3 to TRBJ1-1; D unresolved. This CDR3 comprises 14 residues. The germline gives CDR1 ENHRY, CDR2 SYGVKD. The ends were cut back, 11 bases at V and 0 bases at J, with 16 bases in the middle.

This clonotype was recorded at least ten times. V usage is TRBV24-1 and J usage is TRBJ2-1, with D perhaps matching TRBD1 or TRBD2 (5 bases each). In germline, CDR1 is KGHDR, CDR2 SFDVKD. The CDR3 extends over 14 amino acids. Trimming shortened V by 9 bases and J by 4 bases, and 15 bases separated the two germline ends. CDR3 residues: CATSEGRRYNEQFF. The CDR3 DNA follows: TGTGCCACCTCTGAGGGGCGGCGGTACAATGAGCAGTTCTTC.

This clonotype appeared many times. The V and J genes are TRBV4-2 and TRBJ1-5; tentative D call: TRBD1 (5 bases). The V gene lost 0 bases and the J gene lost 6 bases, with 12 bases spanning the gap. The V gene's germline CDR1 is LGHNA and CDR2 YNFKEQ. The CDR3 covers 15 residues. The CDR3 region has the DNA TGTGCCAGCAGCCAAGATTTTGGGGGGAGTCAGCCCCAGCATTTT. Translating gives CASSQDFGGSQPQHF.